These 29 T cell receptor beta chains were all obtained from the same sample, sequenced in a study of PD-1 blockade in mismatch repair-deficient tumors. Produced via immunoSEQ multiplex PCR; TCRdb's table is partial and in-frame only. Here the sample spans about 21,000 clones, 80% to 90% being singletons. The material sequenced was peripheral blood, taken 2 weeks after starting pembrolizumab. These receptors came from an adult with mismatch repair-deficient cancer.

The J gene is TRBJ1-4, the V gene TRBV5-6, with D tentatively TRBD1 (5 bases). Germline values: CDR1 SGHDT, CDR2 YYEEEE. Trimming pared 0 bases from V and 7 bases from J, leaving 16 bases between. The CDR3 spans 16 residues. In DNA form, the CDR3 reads TGTGCCAGCAGCTTGGAAATGGGCAGGGAAAGTGAAAAACTGTTTTTT. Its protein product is CASSLEMGRESEKLFF.

This CDR3 is CASSARQAPGELFF. The CDR3 DNA reads as TGTGCCAGCAGCGCCCGACAGGCCCCCGGGGAGCTGTTTTTT. V usage is TRBV7-9 and J usage is TRBJ2-2; maybe TRBD1 (6 bases). Germline V gives CDR1 SEHNR, CDR2 FQNEAQ (reference sequence). The CDR3 runs 14 residues. The V gene lost 5 bases and the J gene lost 6 bases, with 13 bases spanning the gap.

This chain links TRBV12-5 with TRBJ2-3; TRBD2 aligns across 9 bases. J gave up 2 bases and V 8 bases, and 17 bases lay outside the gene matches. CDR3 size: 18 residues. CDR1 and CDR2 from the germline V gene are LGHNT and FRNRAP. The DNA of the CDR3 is TGTGCTAGTAGGGCCGGAGTGTCGACTAGCGGCATCACAGATACGCAGTATTTT. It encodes CASRAGVSTSGITDTQYF.

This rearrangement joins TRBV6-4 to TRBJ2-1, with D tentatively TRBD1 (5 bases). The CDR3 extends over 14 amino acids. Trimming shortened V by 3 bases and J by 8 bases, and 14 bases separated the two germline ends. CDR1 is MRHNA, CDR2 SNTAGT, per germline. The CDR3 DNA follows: TGTGCCAGCAGTGAAAGGGGTGAGGTGGATGAGCAGTTCTTC. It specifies CASSERGEVDEQFF.

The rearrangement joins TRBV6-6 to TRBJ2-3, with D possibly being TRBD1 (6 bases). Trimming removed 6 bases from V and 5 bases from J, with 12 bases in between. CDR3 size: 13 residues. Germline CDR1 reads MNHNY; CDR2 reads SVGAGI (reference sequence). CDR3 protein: CASRDRLQDTQYF. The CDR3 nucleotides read TGTGCCAGCAGAGACAGGCTCCAAGATACGCAGTATTTT.

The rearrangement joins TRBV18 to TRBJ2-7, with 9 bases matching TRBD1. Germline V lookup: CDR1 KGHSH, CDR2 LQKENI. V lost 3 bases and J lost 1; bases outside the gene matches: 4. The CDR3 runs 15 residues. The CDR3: CASSPPGQGSYEQYF. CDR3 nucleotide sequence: TGTGCCAGCTCACCGCCGGGACAGGGATCCTACGAGCAGTACTTC.

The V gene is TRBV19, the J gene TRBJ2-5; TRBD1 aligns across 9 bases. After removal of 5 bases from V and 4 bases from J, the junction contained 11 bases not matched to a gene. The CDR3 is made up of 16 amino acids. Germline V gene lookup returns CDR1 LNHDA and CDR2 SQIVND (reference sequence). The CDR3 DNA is TGTGCCAGTAGTGTAGGAGACAGGGGGGGTGGAGAGACCCAGTACTTC. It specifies CASSVGDRGGGETQYF.

CDR3 bases: TGCGCCAGCAGCTTGAACACAGCGAACACTGAAGCTTTCTTT. Translated, it gives CASSLNTANTEAFF. The chain links TRBV5-1 to TRBJ1-1; D gene uncertain. The germline V and J ends were trimmed by 1 base and 1 base, with 8 bases remaining between them. Germline values: CDR1 SGHRS, CDR2 YFSETQ. This CDR3 comprises 14 residues. The full variable domain, its missing parts supplied by reference TRBV5-1 and TRBJ1-1, is KAGVTQTPRYLIKTRGQQVTLSCSPISGHRSVSWYQQTPGQGLQFLFEYFSETQRNKGNFPGRFSGRQFSNSRSEMNVSTLELGDSALYLCASSLNTANTEAFFGQGTRLTVV.

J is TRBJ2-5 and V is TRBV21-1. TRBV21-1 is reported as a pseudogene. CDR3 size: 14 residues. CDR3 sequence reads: CASSKSGAWETQYF. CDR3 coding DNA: TGTGCCAGCAGCAAATCCGGGGCGTGGGAGACCCAGTACTTC.

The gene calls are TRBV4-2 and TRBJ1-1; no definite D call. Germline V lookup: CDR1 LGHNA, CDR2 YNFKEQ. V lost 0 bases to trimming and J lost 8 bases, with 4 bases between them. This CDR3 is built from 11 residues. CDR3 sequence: CASSQEAEAFF. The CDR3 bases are TGTGCCAGCAGCCAAGAGGCAGAAGCTTTCTTT.

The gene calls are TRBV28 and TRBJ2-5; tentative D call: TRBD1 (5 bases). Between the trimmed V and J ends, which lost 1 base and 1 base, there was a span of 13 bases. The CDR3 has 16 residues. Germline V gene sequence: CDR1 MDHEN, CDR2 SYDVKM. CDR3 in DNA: TGTGCCAGCAGTTTATCGGGCAGGGCTATCCAAGAGACCCAGTACTTC. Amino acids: CASSLSGRAIQETQYF.

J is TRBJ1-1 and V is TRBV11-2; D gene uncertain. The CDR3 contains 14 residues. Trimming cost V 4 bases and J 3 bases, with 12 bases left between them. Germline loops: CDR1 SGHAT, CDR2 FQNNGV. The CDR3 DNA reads TGTGCCAGCAGCTCTGGGCGGGCGGACACTGAAGCTTTCTTT. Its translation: CASSSGRADTEAFF.

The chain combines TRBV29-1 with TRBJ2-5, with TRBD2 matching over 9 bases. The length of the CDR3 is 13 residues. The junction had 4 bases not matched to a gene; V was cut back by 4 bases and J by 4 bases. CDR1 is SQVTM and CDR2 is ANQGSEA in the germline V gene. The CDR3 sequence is CSVVGRGGETQYF. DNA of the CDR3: TGCAGCGTTGTAGGGCGGGGGGGAGAGACCCAGTACTTC.

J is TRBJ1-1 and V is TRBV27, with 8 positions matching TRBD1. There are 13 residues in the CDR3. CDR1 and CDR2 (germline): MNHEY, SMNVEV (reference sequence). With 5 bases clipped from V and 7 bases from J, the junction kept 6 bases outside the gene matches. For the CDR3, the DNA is TGTGCCAGCAGTGTAGGGACAGGAAATGAAGCTTTCTTT. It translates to CASSVGTGNEAFF.

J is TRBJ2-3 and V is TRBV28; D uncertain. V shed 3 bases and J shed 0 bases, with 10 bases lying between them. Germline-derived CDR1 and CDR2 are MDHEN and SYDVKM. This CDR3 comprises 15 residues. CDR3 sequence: CASSFQRPSTDTQYF. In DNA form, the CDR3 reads TGTGCCAGCAGTTTCCAGCGACCTAGCACAGATACGCAGTATTTT.

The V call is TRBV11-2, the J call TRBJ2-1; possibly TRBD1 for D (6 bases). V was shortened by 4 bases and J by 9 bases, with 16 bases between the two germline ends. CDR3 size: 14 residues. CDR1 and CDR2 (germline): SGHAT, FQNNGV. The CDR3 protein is CASSSTLQGSEQFF. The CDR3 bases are TGTGCCAGCAGCTCCACCCTTCAGGGGAGTGAGCAGTTCTTC.

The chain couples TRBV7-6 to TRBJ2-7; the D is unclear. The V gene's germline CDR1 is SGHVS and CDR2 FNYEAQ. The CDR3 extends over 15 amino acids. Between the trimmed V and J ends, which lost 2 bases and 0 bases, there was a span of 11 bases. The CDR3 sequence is CASSLNGQSSYEQYF. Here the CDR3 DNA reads TGTGCCAGCAGCTTAAACGGCCAAAGCTCCTACGAGCAGTACTTC.

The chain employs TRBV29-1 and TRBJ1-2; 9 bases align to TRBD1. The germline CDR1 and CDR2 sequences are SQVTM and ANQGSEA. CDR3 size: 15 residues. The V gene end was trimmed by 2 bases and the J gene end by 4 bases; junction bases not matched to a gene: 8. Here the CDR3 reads CSVEKIGTGSYGYTF. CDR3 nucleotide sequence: TGCAGCGTTGAAAAGATAGGGACAGGGAGCTATGGCTACACCTTC.

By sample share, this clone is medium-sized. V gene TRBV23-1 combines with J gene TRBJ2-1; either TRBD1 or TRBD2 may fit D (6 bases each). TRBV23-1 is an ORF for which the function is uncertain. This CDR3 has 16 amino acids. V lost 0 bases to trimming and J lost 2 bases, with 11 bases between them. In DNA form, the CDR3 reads TGCGCCAGCAGTCAATCGGGGGGACACCCCTACAATGAGCAGTTCTTC. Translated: CASSQSGGHPYNEQFF.

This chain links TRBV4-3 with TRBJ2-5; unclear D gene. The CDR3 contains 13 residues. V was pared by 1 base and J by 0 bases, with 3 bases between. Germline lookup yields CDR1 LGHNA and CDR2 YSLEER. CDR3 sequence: CASSQGHQETQYF. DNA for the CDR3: TGCGCCAGCAGCCAAGGACACCAAGAGACCCAGTACTTC.

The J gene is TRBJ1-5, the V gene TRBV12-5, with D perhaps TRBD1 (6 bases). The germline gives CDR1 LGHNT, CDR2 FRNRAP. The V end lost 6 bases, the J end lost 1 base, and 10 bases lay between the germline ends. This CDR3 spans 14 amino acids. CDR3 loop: CASGPGDSNQPQHF. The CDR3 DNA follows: TGTGCTAGTGGGCCAGGGGACAGCAATCAGCCCCAGCATTTT.

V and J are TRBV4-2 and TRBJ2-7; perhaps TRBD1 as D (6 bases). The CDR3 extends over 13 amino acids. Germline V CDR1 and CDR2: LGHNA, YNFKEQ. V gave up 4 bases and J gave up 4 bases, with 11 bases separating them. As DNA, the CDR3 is TGTGCCAGCAGCCCCGAACAGGGTTACGAGCAGTACTTC. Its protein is CASSPEQGYEQYF.

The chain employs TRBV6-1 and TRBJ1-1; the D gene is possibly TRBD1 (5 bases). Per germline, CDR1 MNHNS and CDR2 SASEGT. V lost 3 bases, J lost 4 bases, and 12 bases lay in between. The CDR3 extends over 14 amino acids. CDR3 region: CASSDRQGVTEAFF. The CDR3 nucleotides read TGTGCCAGCAGTGACCGGCAAGGGGTCACTGAAGCTTTCTTT.

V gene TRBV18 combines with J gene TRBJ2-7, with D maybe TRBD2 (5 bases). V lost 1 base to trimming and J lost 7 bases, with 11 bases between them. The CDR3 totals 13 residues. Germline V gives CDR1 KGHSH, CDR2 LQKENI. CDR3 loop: CASSPLRESEQYF. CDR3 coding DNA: TGTGCCAGCTCACCACTAAGGGAGTCAGAGCAGTACTTC. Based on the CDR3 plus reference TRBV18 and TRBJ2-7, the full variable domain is NAGVMQNPRHLVRRRGQEARLRCSPMKGHSHVYWYRQLPEEGLKFMVYLQKENIIDESGMPKERFSAEFPKEGPSILRIQQVVRGDSAAYFCASSPLRESEQYFGPGTRLTVT.

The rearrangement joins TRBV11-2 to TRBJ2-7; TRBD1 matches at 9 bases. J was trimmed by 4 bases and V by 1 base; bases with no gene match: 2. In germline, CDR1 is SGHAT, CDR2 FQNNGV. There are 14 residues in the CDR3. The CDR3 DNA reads TGTGCCAGCAGCTTAGGGGACAGGGATTACGAGCAGTACTTC. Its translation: CASSLGDRDYEQYF.

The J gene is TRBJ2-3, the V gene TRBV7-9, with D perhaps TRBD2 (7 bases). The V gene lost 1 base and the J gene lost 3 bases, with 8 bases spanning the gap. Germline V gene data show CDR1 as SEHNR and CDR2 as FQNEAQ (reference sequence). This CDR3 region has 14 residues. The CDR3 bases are TGTGCCAGCAGCTTAGAGGGGGGGACAGATACGCAGTATTTT. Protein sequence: CASSLEGGTDTQYF.

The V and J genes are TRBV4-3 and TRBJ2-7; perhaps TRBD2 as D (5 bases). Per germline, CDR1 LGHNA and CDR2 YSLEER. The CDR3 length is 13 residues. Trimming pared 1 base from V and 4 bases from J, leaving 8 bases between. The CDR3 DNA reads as TGCGCCAGCAGCCAAGGGAGCGGATACGAGCAGTACTTC. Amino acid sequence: CASSQGSGYEQYF.

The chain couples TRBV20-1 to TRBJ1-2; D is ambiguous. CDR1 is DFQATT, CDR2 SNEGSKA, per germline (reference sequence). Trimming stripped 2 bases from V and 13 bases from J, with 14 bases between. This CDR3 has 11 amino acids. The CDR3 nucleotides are TGCAGTGCTAGAACCTCTGGACGTTTCACCTTC. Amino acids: CSARTSGRFTF.

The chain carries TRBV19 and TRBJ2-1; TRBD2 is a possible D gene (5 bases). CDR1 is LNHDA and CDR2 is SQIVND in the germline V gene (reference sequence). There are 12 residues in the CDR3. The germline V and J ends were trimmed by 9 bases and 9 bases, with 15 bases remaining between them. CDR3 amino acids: CASTTTGGEQFF. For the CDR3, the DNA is TGTGCCAGCACAACGACCGGAGGTGAGCAGTTCTTC.